Listed below are T cell receptor beta chains from one sample, sequenced in a study of Graves' ophthalmopathy and Graves' hyperthyroidism. One entry per CDR3 protein, called by TCRdb with MiXCR from the multiplex PCR reads. The sample yields more than 1,000,000 distinct CDR3 sequences, about 36% seen once. The sequencing sample was made of peripheral blood or thyroid tissue (not recorded which). Receptors were obtained from an adult man with Graves' hyperthyroidism. The CDR3 runs from the conserved cysteine through the conserved F or W. Each record gives: CDR3 protein, V gene, D gene, J gene. D genes are given only for firm matches.

CDR3aa: CASSHIKGQRTNTRELFF; v_gene: TRBV11-2; d_gene: TRBD1; j_gene: TRBJ2-2
CDR3aa: CASSLTGRRLQETQYF; v_gene: TRBV5-1; d_gene: .; j_gene: TRBJ2-5
CDR3aa: CASSKAGKNTGELFF; v_gene: TRBV19; d_gene: .; j_gene: TRBJ2-2
CDR3aa: CASSLVQGVNSPLHF; v_gene: TRBV5-6; d_gene: TRBD1; j_gene: TRBJ1-6
CDR3aa: CASFDYGGYTF; v_gene: TRBV19; d_gene: .; j_gene: TRBJ1-2
CDR3aa: CASSLGLAGGPVREQYF; v_gene: TRBV11-2; d_gene: TRBD2; j_gene: TRBJ2-7
CDR3aa: CASSLDSSPYEQYF; v_gene: TRBV5-1; d_gene: .; j_gene: TRBJ2-7
CDR3aa: CATSEHLGTAGETQYF; v_gene: TRBV24-1; d_gene: .; j_gene: TRBJ2-5
CDR3aa: CATKGGGNQPQHF; v_gene: TRBV6-5; d_gene: .; j_gene: TRBJ1-5
CDR3aa: CATSREVAGADQPQHF; v_gene: TRBV15; d_gene: .; j_gene: TRBJ1-5
CDR3aa: CASSLGRGGSNTGELFF; v_gene: TRBV7-8; d_gene: .; j_gene: TRBJ2-2
CDR3aa: CAISEGGGHDYGYTF; v_gene: TRBV10-3; d_gene: TRBD1; j_gene: TRBJ1-2
CDR3aa: CASSSMYGTYEQYF; v_gene: TRBV5-1; d_gene: .; j_gene: TRBJ2-7